Each of the 11 T cell receptor beta chains below was sequenced from the same sample in a study of blood T cell repertoires in COVID-19. Method: immunoSEQ multiplex PCR; TCRdb's copy keeps in-frame clones and lacks some. This table has 45,000 to 55,000 clones, 84% appearing once. Specimen: peripheral blood. These TCRs come from a man aged 50 to 59 with acute or convalescent COVID-19.

The chain couples TRBV11-2 to TRBJ1-5; 8 bases are shared with TRBD1. In germline, CDR1 is SGHAT, CDR2 FQNNGV. The CDR3 runs to 16 residues. V lost 5 bases and J lost 7; bases outside the gene matches: 13. This chain's CDR3 is CASSRRGDRGAQPQHF. The CDR3 DNA reads TGTGCCAGCAGCCGAAGGGGCGACAGGGGTGCACAGCCCCAGCATTTT.

This chain links TRBV30 with TRBJ2-3; D perhaps matches TRBD1 (5 bases). The CDR3 consists of 12 residues. From germline, CDR1 is GTSNPN and CDR2 SVGIG (reference sequence). V was pared by 5 bases and J by 2 bases, with 8 bases between. The CDR3 DNA reads TGTGCCTGGTCAGGGTTCACAGATACGCAGTATTTT. It translates to CAWSGFTDTQYF. The entire variable domain, with the rest obtained from reference TRBV30 and TRBJ2-3, is as follows: SQTIHQWPATLVQPVGSPLSLECTVEGTSNPNLYWYRQAAGRGLQLLFYSVGIGQISSEVPQNLSASRPQDRQFILSSKKLLLSDSGFYLCAWSGFTDTQYFGPGTRLTVL.

Only one count was recorded for this clone. The chain couples TRBV7-8 to TRBJ2-7; no reliable D call. Germline values: CDR1 SGHVS, CDR2 FQNEAQ. V lost 0 bases and J lost 4, with 10 bases in between. This CDR3 region has 14 residues. CDR3 in DNA: TGTGCCAGCAGCTTAGCTGGAGAATCGTACGAGCAGTACTTC. Amino acids: CASSLAGESYEQYF.

The rearrangement joins TRBV4-3 to TRBJ2-7; 7 bases fit TRBD2. The CDR3 is made up of 17 amino acids. J was trimmed by 2 bases and V by 6 bases; bases with no gene match: 16. Germline CDR1 LGHNA, CDR2 YSLEER. The CDR3 loop is CASRESLSTGGTYEQYF. The CDR3 nucleotides are TGCGCCAGCAGAGAGAGTTTGTCGACGGGAGGAACCTACGAGCAGTACTTC.

This chain uses TRBV3-1 (or the pseudogene TRBV3-2) with TRBJ1-2, with TRBD1 as a possible D gene (6 bases). V lost 4 bases and J 0 bases, leaving 15 bases between the germline ends. The CDR3 has 16 amino acids. Germline CDR1 LGHDT, CDR2 YNNKEL (reference sequence). The CDR3, as DNA: TGTGCCAGCAGCCCAAGCTTACAGGGAGCTAACTATGGCTACACCTTC. Protein: CASSPSLQGANYGYTF.

The chain has TRBV28 and TRBJ1-2; 7 nucleotides match TRBD1. Germline CDR1 and CDR2: MDHEN and SYDVKM. This CDR3 contains 13 residues. V shed 10 bases, J shed 3 bases, and the junction held 8 bases outside the gene matches. CDR3: CAIPQGSDYGYTF. The CDR3 DNA follows: TGTGCCATCCCACAGGGGTCGGACTATGGCTACACCTTC.

The chain couples TRBV9 to TRBJ1-2; perhaps TRBD1 as D (5 bases). Germline CDR1 and CDR2: SGDLS and YYNGEE. The CDR3 is made up of 13 amino acids. The V and J ends lost 0 bases and 7 bases respectively, with 10 bases between them. The CDR3 loop reads CASSVEAGLGYTF. The CDR3 region has the DNA TGTGCCAGCAGCGTAGAAGCGGGGCTTGGCTACACCTTC. Supplemented by reference TRBV9 and TRBJ1-2, the full variable domain reads DSGVTQTPKHLITATGQRVTLRCSPRSGDLSVYWYQQSLDQGLQFLIQYYNGEERAKGNILERFSAQQFPDLHSELNLSSLELGDSALYFCASSVEAGLGYTFGSGTRLTVV.

The chain employs TRBV7-2 and TRBJ1-2, with 9 positions matching TRBD1. The CDR3 is made up of 16 amino acids. The V gene end was trimmed by 6 bases and the J gene end by 8 bases; junction bases not matched to a gene: 16. CDR1 SGHTA and CDR2 FQGNSA come from the germline V gene. The CDR3 region has the DNA TGTGCCAGCAGTAGACAGAGTAGGGGACAGGGTAACGGCTACACCTTC. This sequence encodes CASSRQSRGQGNGYTF.

The chain carries TRBV28 and TRBJ1-5; D might be TRBD1 (5 bases). CDR1 and CDR2 (germline): MDHEN, SYDVKM. The CDR3 has 15 residues. Trimming shortened V by 8 bases and J by 3 bases, and 17 bases separated the two germline ends. The CDR3 bases are TGTGCCAGCCAGAATCCCTCAGGGTTCAATCAGCCCCAGCATTTT. Its translation: CASQNPSGFNQPQHF.

The chain couples TRBV19 to TRBJ2-3; TRBD2 matches at 10 bases. The V gene's germline CDR1 is LNHDA and CDR2 SQIVND (reference sequence). This CDR3 contains 16 residues. J was trimmed by 3 bases and V by 3 bases; bases with no gene match: 6. CDR3 sequence reads: CASSIGLAGGTDTQYF. The DNA for the CDR3 is TGTGCCAGTAGTATCGGTTTAGCGGGAGGTACAGATACGCAGTATTTT.

J is TRBJ2-2 and V is TRBV10-1; 9 positions match TRBD1. There are 17 residues in the CDR3. The germline CDR1 and CDR2 sequences are WNHNN and SYGVQD (reference sequence). Trimming cost V 4 bases and J 7 bases; bases outside gene matches: 13. This chain's CDR3 is CASSGLKRTGASGELFF. The CDR3 region has the DNA TGCGCCAGCAGTGGCTTAAAAAGGACAGGGGCAAGCGGGGAGCTGTTTTTT.